These T cell receptor beta chains were read from a single sample in a study of blood T cell repertoires in COVID-19. Sequencing used immunoSEQ multiplex PCR; TCRdb keeps in-frame clones, though not all of them. The sample includes around 250,000 clones, around nine tenths of them seen just once. Sequenced input: peripheral blood. The receptors originated from a woman in her seventies with active or convalescent COVID-19. CDR3s include the opening cysteine and the closing phenylalanine or tryptophan.

TRBV5-1	15	CASSLGKAGQETQYF
TRBV6-2/TRBV6-3	12	CASSHGGTEAFF
TRBV6-6	13	CASMGGFGNTIYF
TRBV6-5	13	CASSYQGASGYTF
TRBV5-4	16	CASSLAAGGRADTQYF
TRBV6-6	14	CASREQGLGEKLFF
TRBV4-3	14	CASSQVPQGWEQYF
TRBV6-5	14	CASSYGVQGNGYTF
TRBV5-1	13	CASRTGNTGELFF
TRBV5-1	16	CASSLRFDNPTYEQYF
TRBV18	15	CASSLTGQGNQPQHF
TRBV7-9	14	CASSLGLRQNEQYF
TRBV5-5	14	CASSLQDRVTEAFF
TRBV9	13	CASSVAQAGELFF
TRBV5-1	14	CASSQDTTNTEAFF
TRBV7-7	14	CASSLGQGNYEQYF
TRBV20-1	11	CSAGGEGPQHF
TRBV5-1	11	CASSFRETQYF
TRBV7-2	13	CASSLYTSETQYF
TRBV5-4	13	CASRPYANTEAFF
TRBV7-9	14	CASSFTGDHQPQHF
TRBV7-8	17	CASSLVGSDIIPYEQYF
TRBV9	13	CASSVAGTQGYTF
TRBV3-1/TRBV3-2	16	CASSQEAPDFSNEQFF
TRBV3-1/TRBV3-2	17	CASSQSPGTLYNSPLHF
TRBV5-4	14	CASSFTGTGETQYF
TRBV27	14	CASSQTSGGKTQYF
TRBV29-1	14	CSHRGTGWPGELFF
TRBV6-5	15	CASRPGLYSNQPQHF
TRBV10-3	13	CAISELSTREQYF
TRBV12-3/TRBV12-4	11	CASSFSETQYF
TRBV15	15	CATSSASVRNEKLFF
TRBV5-6	13	CASNRGQGEKLFF
TRBV4-1	17	CASSPGGRTGNTGELFF
TRBV3-1/TRBV3-2	15	CASSPTPGSENTIYF
TRBV9	15	CASSVAGRGNTEAFF
TRBV4-3	14	CASSQVLDSYEQYF
TRBV2	12	CASRKEGETQYF
TRBV27	16	CASSLSMEGRFWGYTF
TRBV5-1	13	CASSLVSGYEQYF